The clone carrying this TCR beta chain was detected ten times or more. Multiple V-beta primers and a C-beta primer amplified TCRB from RNA. Using its own MiXCR run on the multiplex PCR reads, TCRdb lists one record per CDR3 protein. This repertoire shows about 32,000 distinct CDR3 sequences, about 64% found once; its top ten account for 33%. The CDR3 has 13 residues. CDR1 and CDR2 (germline): SGHDN, FVKESK. Trimming cost V 1 base and J 6 bases, with 7 bases left between them. The sample belongs to a study of tumor-infiltrating lymphocytes in glioblastoma multiforme. Sequencing was performed on brain tumor tissue. J is TRBJ2-1 and V is TRBV14, with D unresolved. This TCR came from a male donor with glioblastoma. The chain's CDR3 is CASSQVNSNEQFF. CDR3 in DNA: TGTGCCAGCAGCCAAGTTAACAGCAATGAGCAGTTCTTC. Based on the CDR3 plus reference TRBV14 and TRBJ2-1, the full variable domain is EAGVTQFPSHSVIEKGQTVTLRCDPISGHDNLYWYRRVMGKEIKFLLHFVKESKQDESGMPNNRFLAERTGGTYSTLKVQPAELEDSGVYFCASSQVNSNEQFFGPGTRLTVL.